The clone carrying this T cell receptor (beta chain) has just a few counts. This sample is drawn from a study of identical twins. CDR3 size: 15 residues. Germline lookup yields CDR1 KGHDR and CDR2 SFDVKD. Trimming took off 2 bases at V and 4 bases at J, with 13 bases between the two ends. From the 5' RACE reads, TCRdb called clonotypes with MiXCR, one entry per CDR3 protein. The table shows just under 550,000 distinct CDR3 sequences, with nearly 15% occurring only once. The sample was also reused in another study, on yellow fever vaccine responses in identical twins.

The sequencing sample was made of CD4+ T cells sorted from blood. The source is a woman between 18 and 30 years old in good health. The J gene is TRBJ2-5, the V gene TRBV24-1, with D perhaps matching TRBD2 (6 bases). CDR3 bases: TGTGCCACCAGTGATTCGGGCGGAGGGAGAGAGACCCAGTACTTC. Its translation: CATSDSGGGRETQYF.